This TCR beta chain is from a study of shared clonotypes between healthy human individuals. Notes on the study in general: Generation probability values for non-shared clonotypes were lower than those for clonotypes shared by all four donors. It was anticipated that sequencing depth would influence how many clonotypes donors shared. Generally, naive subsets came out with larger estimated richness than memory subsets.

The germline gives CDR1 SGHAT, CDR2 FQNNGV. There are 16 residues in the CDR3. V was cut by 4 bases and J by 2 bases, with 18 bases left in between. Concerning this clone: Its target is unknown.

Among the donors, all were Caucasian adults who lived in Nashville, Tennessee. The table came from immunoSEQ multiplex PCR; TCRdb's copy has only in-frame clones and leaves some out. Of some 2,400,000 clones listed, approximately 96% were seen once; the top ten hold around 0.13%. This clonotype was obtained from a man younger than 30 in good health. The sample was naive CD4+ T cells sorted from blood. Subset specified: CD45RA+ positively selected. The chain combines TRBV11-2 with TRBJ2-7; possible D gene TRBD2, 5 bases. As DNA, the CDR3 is TGTGCCAGCAGCTCCCTAGAGCGGTTTTTTCCCTACGAGCAGTACTTC. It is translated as CASSSLERFFPYEQYF.